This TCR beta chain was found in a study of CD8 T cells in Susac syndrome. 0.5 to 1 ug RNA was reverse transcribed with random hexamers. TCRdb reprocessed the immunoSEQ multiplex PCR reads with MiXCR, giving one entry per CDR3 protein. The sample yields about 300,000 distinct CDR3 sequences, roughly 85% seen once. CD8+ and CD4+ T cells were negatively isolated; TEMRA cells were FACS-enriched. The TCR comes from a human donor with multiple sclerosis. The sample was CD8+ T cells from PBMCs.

In DNA form, the CDR3 reads TGTGCCAGCAGCCAAGGCACCCCCGTCGCCAATGAGCAGTTCTTC. Encoded protein: CASSQGTPVANEQFF. V and J are TRBV7-9 and TRBJ2-1; no reliable D call. The CDR3 spans 15 residues. Germline V gene data show CDR1 as SEHNR and CDR2 as FQNEAQ (reference sequence). V gave up 5 bases and J gave up 6 bases, with 17 bases separating them.